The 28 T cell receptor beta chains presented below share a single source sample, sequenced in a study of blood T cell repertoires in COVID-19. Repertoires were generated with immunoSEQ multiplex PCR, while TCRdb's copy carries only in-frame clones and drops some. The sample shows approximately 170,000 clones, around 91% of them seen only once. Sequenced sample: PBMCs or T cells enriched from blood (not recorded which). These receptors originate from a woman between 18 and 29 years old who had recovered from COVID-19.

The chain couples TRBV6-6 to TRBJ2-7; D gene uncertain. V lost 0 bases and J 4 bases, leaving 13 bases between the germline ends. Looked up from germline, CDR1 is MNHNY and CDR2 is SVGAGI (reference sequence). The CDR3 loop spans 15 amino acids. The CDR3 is CASSYSMGITYEQYF. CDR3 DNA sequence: TGTGCCAGCAGTTACTCGATGGGCATAACTTACGAGCAGTACTTC.

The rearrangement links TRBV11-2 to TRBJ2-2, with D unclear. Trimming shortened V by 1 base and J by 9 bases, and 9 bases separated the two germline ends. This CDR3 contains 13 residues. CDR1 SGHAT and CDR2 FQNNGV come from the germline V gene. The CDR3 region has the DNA TGTGCCAGCAGCTTAGCCGGTCTTCGGGAGCTGTTTTTT. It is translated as CASSLAGLRELFF.

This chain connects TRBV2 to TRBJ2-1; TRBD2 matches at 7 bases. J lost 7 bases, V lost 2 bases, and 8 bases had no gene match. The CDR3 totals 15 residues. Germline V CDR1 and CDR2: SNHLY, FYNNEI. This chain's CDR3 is CASSEWVSGPNEQFF. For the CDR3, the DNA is TGTGCCAGCAGTGAATGGGTTAGCGGGCCTAATGAGCAGTTCTTC.

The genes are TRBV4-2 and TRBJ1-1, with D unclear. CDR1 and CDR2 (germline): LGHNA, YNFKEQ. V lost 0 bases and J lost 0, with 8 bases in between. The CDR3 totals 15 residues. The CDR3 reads CASSQELAVNTEAFF. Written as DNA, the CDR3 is TGTGCCAGCAGCCAAGAGTTGGCCGTGAACACTGAAGCTTTCTTT.

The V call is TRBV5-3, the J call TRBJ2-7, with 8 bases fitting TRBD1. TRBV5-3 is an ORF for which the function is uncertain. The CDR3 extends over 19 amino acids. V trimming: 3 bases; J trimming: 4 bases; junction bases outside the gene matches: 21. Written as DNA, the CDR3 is TGTGCCAGAAGCTCAAGGACAGGGCCCCGTCGGGTACCAATGTACGAGCAGTACTTC. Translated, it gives CARSSRTGPRRVPMYEQYF.

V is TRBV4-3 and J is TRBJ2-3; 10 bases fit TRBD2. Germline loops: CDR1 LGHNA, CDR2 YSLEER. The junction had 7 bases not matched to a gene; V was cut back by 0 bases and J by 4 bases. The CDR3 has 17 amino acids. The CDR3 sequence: CASSQDLSGRGADTQYF. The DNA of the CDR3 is TGCGCCAGCAGCCAAGATCTAAGCGGGAGGGGGGCAGATACGCAGTATTTT.

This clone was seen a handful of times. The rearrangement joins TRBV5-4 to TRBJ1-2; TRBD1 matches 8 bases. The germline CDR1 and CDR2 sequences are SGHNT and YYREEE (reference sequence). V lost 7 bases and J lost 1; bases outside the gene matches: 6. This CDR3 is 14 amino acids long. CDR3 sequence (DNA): TGTGCCAGCGGAGCACAGGGGGTTAACTATGGCTACACCTTC. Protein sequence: CASGAQGVNYGYTF. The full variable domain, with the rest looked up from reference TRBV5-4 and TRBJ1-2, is ETGVTQSPTHLIKTRGQQVTLRCSSQSGHNTVSWYQQALGQGPQFIFQYYREEENGRGNFPPRFSGLQFPNYSSELNVNALELDDSALYLCASGAQGVNYGYTFGSGTRLTVV.

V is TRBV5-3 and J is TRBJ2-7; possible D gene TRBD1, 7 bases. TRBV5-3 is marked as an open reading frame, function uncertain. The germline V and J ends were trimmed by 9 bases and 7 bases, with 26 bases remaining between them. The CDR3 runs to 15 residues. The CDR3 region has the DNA TGTGCCACCAGGGGGGAGGACTATACCTCTGTGGAGCAGTACTTC. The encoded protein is CATRGEDYTSVEQYF.

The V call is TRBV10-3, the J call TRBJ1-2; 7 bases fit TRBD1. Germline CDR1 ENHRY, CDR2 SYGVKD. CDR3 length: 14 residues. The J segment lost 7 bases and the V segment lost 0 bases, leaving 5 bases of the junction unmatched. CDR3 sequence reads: CAISESNRGGGYTF. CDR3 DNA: TGTGCCATCAGTGAGTCGAACAGGGGTGGTGGCTACACCTTC.

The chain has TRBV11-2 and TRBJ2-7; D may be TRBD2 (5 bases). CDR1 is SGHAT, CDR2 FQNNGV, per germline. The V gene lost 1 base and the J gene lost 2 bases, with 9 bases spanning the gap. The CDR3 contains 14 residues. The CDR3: CASSLVGRTYEQYF. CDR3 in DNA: TGTGCCAGCAGCTTAGTAGGGAGAACCTACGAGCAGTACTTC.

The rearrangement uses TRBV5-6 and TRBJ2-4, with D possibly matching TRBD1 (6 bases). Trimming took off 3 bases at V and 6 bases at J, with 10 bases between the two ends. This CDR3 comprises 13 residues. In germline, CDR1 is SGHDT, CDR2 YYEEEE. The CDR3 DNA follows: TGTGCCAGCAGCTCAGGGGTCGGAAACATTCAGTACTTC. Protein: CASSSGVGNIQYF.

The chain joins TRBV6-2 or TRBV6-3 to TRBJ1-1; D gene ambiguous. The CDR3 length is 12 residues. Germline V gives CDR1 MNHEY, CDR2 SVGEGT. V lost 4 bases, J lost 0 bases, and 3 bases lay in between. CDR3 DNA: TGTGCCAGCAGTTTCATGAACACTGAAGCTTTCTTT. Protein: CASSFMNTEAFF.

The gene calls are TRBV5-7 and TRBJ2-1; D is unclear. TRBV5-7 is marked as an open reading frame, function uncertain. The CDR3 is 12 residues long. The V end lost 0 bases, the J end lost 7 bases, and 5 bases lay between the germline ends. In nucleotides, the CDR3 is TGTGCCAGCAGCTTGGGGCGGAATGAGCAGTTCTTC. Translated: CASSLGRNEQFF.

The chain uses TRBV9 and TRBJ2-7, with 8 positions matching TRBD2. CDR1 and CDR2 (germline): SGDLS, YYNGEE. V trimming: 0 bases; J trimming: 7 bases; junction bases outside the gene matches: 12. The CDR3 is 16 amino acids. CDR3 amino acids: CASSVGLAGSFFEQYF. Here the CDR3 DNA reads TGTGCCAGCAGCGTAGGGCTAGCGGGCTCCTTCTTTGAGCAGTACTTC.

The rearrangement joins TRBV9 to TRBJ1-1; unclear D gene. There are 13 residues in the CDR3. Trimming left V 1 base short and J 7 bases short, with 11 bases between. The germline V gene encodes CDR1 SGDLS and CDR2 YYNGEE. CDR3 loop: CASSVTDLGEAFF. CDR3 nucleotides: TGTGCCAGCAGCGTAACAGACCTGGGTGAAGCTTTCTTT.

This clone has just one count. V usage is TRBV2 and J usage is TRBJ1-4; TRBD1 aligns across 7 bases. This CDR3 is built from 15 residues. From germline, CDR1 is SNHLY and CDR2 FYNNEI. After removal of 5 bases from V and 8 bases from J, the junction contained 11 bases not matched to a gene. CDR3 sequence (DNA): TGTGCCAGCAGTTCCTACAGGGGACGGGAGGAAAAACTGTTTTTT. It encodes CASSSYRGREEKLFF.

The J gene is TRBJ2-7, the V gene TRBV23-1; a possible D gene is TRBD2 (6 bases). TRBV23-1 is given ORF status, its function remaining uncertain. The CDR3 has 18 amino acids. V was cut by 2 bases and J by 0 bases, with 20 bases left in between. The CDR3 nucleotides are TGCGCCAGCAGTCAACTCCTAACGGGACTCATGATCTCCTACGAGCAGTACTTC. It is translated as CASSQLLTGLMISYEQYF.

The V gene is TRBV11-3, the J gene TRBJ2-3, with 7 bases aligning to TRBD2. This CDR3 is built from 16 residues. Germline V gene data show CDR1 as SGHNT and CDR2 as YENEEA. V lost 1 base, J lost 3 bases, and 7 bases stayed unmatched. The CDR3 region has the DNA TGTGCCAGCAGCTTAGGGGATTGGCGGGAGACAGATACGCAGTATTTT. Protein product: CASSLGDWRETDTQYF.

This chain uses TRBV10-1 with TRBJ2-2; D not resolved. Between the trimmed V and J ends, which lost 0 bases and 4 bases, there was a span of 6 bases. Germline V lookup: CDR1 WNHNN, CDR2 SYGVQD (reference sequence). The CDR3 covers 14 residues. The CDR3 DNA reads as TGCGCCAGCAGTGAGTCGTACAGCACCGGGGAGCTGTTTTTT. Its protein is CASSESYSTGELFF.

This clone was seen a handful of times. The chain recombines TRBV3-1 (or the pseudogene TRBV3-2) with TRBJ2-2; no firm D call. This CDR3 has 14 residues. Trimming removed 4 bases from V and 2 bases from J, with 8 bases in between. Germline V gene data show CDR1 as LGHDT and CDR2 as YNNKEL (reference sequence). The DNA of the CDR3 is TGTGCCAGCAGCCGTTTCTTAAACACCGGGGAGCTGTTTTTT. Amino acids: CASSRFLNTGELFF.

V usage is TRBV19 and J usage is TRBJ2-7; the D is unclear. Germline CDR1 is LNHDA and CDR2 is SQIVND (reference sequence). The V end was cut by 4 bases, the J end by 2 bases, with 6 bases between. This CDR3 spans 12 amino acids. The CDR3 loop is CASSTEPYEQYF. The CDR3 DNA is TGTGCCAGTAGTACCGAGCCCTACGAGCAGTACTTC.

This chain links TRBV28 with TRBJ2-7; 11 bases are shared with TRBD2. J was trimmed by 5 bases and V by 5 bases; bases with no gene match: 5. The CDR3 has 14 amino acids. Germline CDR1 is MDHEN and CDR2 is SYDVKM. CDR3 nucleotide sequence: TGTGCCAGCAGTCAGAGACTAGCGGGACACGAGCAGTACTTC. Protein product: CASSQRLAGHEQYF.

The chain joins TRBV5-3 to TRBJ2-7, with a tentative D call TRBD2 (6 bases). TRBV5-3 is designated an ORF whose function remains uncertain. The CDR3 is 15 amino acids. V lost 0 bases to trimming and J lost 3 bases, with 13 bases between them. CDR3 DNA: TGTGCCAGAAGCTTGGCGGGAGAAGGGGTCTACGAGCAGTACTTC. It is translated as CARSLAGEGVYEQYF.

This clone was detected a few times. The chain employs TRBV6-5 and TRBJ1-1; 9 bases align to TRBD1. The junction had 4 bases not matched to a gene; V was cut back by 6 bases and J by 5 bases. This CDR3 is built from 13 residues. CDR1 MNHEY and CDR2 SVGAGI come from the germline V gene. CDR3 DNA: TGTGCCAGCAGAGGGACAGGGCAAACTGAAGCTTTCTTT. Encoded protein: CASRGTGQTEAFF.

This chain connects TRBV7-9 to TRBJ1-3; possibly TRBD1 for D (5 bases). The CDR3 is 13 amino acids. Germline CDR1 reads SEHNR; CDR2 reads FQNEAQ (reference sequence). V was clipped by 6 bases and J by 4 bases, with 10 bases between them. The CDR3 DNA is TGTGCCAGCAGGACAAGACAGGGAAACACCATATATTTT. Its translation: CASRTRQGNTIYF.

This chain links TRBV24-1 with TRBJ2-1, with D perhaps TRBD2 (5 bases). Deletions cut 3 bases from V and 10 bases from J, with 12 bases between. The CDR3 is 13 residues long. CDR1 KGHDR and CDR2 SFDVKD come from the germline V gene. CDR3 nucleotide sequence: TGTGCCACCAGTGATCCTACTAGTTTGGAGCAGTTCTTC. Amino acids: CATSDPTSLEQFF.

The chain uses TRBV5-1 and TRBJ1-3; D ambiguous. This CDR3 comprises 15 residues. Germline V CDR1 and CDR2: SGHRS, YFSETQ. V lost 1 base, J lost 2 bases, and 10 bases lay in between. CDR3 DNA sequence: TGCGCCAGCAGCTTGTCCGGGAGTACTGGAAACACCATATATTTT. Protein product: CASSLSGSTGNTIYF.

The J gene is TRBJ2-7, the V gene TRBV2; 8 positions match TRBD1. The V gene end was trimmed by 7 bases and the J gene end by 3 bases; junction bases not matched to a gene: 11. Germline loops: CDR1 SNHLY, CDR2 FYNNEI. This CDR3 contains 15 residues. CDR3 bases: TGTGCCAGCATCCTCCCCCGGGACAGGAACTACGAGCAGTACTTC. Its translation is CASILPRDRNYEQYF. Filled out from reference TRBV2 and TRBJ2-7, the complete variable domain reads EPEVTQTPSHQVTQMGQEVILRCVPISNHLYFYWYRQILGQKVEFLVSFYNNEISEKSEIFDDQFSVERPDGSNFTLKIRSTKLEDSAMYFCASILPRDRNYEQYFGPGTRLTVT.